One and the same sample provided the 24 T cell receptor beta chains below, sequenced in a study of blood T cell repertoires in COVID-19. Profiling relied on immunoSEQ multiplex PCR, and the TCRdb table lists in-frame clones only, not all of them. The profile shows about 200,000 clones, 86% of them singletons. The material sequenced was PBMCs or T cells enriched from blood (not recorded which). These receptors all come from a middle-aged woman with acute COVID-19.

The V and J genes are TRBV24-1 and TRBJ1-1, with D unresolved. The V gene lost 6 bases and the J gene lost 6 bases, with 7 bases spanning the gap. Germline-derived CDR1 and CDR2 are KGHDR and SFDVKD. CDR3 size: 11 residues. The CDR3 DNA reads TGTGCCACCAGTAGTGAGGCTGAAGCTTTCTTT. Amino acids: CATSSEAEAFF.

The chain employs TRBV28 and TRBJ2-3, with TRBD1 matching 12 bases. J was trimmed by 2 bases and V by 5 bases; bases with no gene match: 5. The germline gives CDR1 MDHEN, CDR2 SYDVKM. There are 16 residues in the CDR3. The CDR3 region is CASSRGTGGLTDTQYF. As DNA, the CDR3 is TGTGCCAGCAGTCGGGGGACAGGGGGCCTCACAGATACGCAGTATTTT.

The chain recombines TRBV2 with TRBJ2-1, with 12 positions matching TRBD2. From germline, CDR1 is SNHLY and CDR2 FYNNEI. The CDR3 sequence is 15 residues long. V was clipped by 0 bases and J by 9 bases; unmatched bases: 3. CDR3 nucleotides: TGTGCCAGCAGTGAAGCGACTAGCGGGAGAGGTGAGCAGTTCTTC. Translating gives CASSEATSGRGEQFF.

The rearrangement links TRBV28 to TRBJ2-7, with 9 nucleotides matching TRBD1. CDR3 size: 14 residues. Germline V gene data show CDR1 as MDHEN and CDR2 as SYDVKM. Trimming removed 7 bases from V and 6 bases from J; junction bases left unmatched: 10. The CDR3 here is CASMSGTGFVEQYF. In DNA form, the CDR3 reads TGTGCCAGCATGTCCGGGACAGGGTTTGTCGAGCAGTACTTC.

The rearrangement uses TRBV4-3 and TRBJ2-3; the D is unclear. Germline V gene sequence: CDR1 LGHNA, CDR2 YSLEER. Between the trimmed V and J ends, which lost 4 bases and 1 base, there was a span of 6 bases. The CDR3 sequence is 13 residues long. This CDR3 is CASSPSGTDTQYF. CDR3 nucleotide sequence: TGCGCCAGCAGCCCTTCGGGCACAGATACGCAGTATTTT.

This rearrangement joins TRBV4-1 to TRBJ1-2, with D maybe TRBD1 (6 bases). Germline loops: CDR1 MGHRA, CDR2 YSYEKL. V dropped 2 bases and J dropped 5 bases, with 15 bases sitting between them. This CDR3 has 15 amino acids. The CDR3 spells CASSQPLQGRYGYTF. CDR3 DNA: TGCGCCAGCAGCCAACCTCTACAGGGTCGGTATGGCTACACCTTC.

The rearrangement links TRBV29-1 to TRBJ1-1, with D unresolved. The CDR3 extends over 11 amino acids. Germline loops: CDR1 SQVTM, CDR2 ANQGSEA. Deletions cut 4 bases from V and 2 bases from J, with 5 bases between. CDR3 region: CSVVLNTEAFF. The DNA of the CDR3 is TGCAGCGTTGTATTAAACACTGAAGCTTTCTTT.

The V gene is TRBV11-2, the J gene TRBJ2-1, with D tentatively TRBD2 (5 bases). The ends were cut back, 6 bases at V and 9 bases at J, with 12 bases in the middle. Germline CDR1 and CDR2: SGHAT and FQNNGV. The CDR3 consists of 12 residues. CDR3 loop: CASSWELTEQFF. CDR3 in DNA: TGTGCCAGCAGTTGGGAGTTGACTGAGCAGTTCTTC. Looking up the rest from reference TRBV11-2 and TRBJ2-1 gives the full variable domain: EAGVAQSPRYKIIEKRQSVAFWCNPISGHATLYWYQQILGQGPKLLIQFQNNGVVDDSQLPKDRFSAERLKGVDSTLKIQPAKLEDSAVYLCASSWELTEQFFGPGTRLTVL.

The genes are TRBV28 and TRBJ1-6; 7 nucleotides align to TRBD1. J was trimmed by 10 bases and V by 6 bases; bases with no gene match: 6. CDR1 and CDR2 (germline): MDHEN, SYDVKM. The CDR3 totals 13 residues. CDR3 amino acids: CASRPTGYSPLHF. In DNA form, the CDR3 reads TGTGCCAGCAGGCCGACAGGGTACTCACCCCTCCACTTT. The variable domain in full, completed from reference TRBV28 and TRBJ1-6, reads DVKVTQSSRYLVKRTGEKVFLECVQDMDHENMFWYRQDPGLGLRLIYFSYDVKMKEKGDIPEGYSVSREKKERFSLILESASTNQTSMYLCASRPTGYSPLHFGNGTRLTVT.

As to this clone: Sequence at one end of the junction differs from germline and may be a read error. V gene TRBV2 combines with J gene TRBJ2-7; 7 positions match TRBD1. The CDR3 consists of 16 residues. Germline V gene data show CDR1 as SNHLY and CDR2 as FYNNEI. CDR3 nucleotide sequence: TGTGCCAGCAGGGAAGACCTCGGGACAGTTTCCTACGAGCAGTACTTC. Translating it yields CASREDLGTVSYEQYF.

J is TRBJ1-5 and V is TRBV28, with D perhaps matching TRBD1 (6 bases). V was pared by 5 bases and J by 6 bases, with 17 bases between. The CDR3 loop spans 15 amino acids. Looked up from germline, CDR1 is MDHEN and CDR2 is SYDVKM. The CDR3 DNA reads as TGTGCCAGCAGTCCGCAGACAGGCCATTCTCAGCCCCAGCATTTT. Translated: CASSPQTGHSQPQHF.

The rearrangement links TRBV3-1 (or the pseudogene TRBV3-2) to TRBJ2-7, with D possibly TRBD1 on 6 matching bases. V gave up 4 bases and J gave up 4 bases, with 17 bases separating them. The CDR3 extends over 15 amino acids. Germline V gives CDR1 LGHDT, CDR2 YNNKEL (reference sequence). The CDR3 nucleotides are TGTGCCAGCAGCCCCTGGGGGCAGGCAGATTACGAGCAGTACTTC. Protein: CASSPWGQADYEQYF.

This clone was seen a handful of times. CDR3 nucleotides: TGTGCCAGCAGCTTAAGGCAGGCTTCCTCCTTTACCTTC. This codes for CASSLRQASSFTF. The rearrangement joins TRBV7-9 to TRBJ1-2; no clear D. Between the trimmed V and J ends, which lost 2 bases and 14 bases, there was a span of 18 bases. The CDR3 is 13 residues long. The germline CDR1 and CDR2 sequences are SEHNR and FQNEAQ (reference sequence).

The gene calls are TRBV28 and TRBJ1-1; weak D call: TRBD1 (6 bases). V was clipped by 3 bases and J by 5 bases, with 25 bases between them. CDR1 is MDHEN, CDR2 SYDVKM, per germline. The CDR3 consists of 18 residues. As DNA, the CDR3 is TGTGCCAGCAGTTTGGGGTGGAGGCCAGGGGAGATGAGGACTGAAGCTTTCTTT. This sequence encodes CASSLGWRPGEMRTEAFF.

This clone occurred a few times. The CDR3 is CASSSQGGNDEKLFF. CDR3 DNA: TGTGCCAGTAGTTCTCAGGGGGGTAATGATGAAAAACTGTTTTTT. This chain uses TRBV19 with TRBJ1-4, with 7 bases aligning to TRBD1. The trim removed 5 bases at V and 6 bases at J, leaving 9 bases unmatched. The CDR3 is 15 residues long. CDR1 LNHDA and CDR2 SQIVND come from the germline V gene (reference sequence).

Comments on this clone: The sample has other DNA sequences that encode this CDR3 too. The DNA of the CDR3 is TGTGCCAGCAGCCGGGGGGGCTACGAGCAGTACTTC. Translating gives CASSRGGYEQYF. The chain carries TRBV3-1 (or the pseudogene TRBV3-2) and TRBJ2-7, with 7 nucleotides matching TRBD2. The length of the CDR3 is 12 residues. V lost 4 bases and J lost 3; bases outside the gene matches: 0. Per the germline V gene, CDR1 is LGHDT and CDR2 is YNNKEL (reference sequence).

In nucleotides, the CDR3 is TGCAGCTCCGCCCACAGGTCCAATGAGCAGTTCTTC. Residues: CSSAHRSNEQFF. This chain uses TRBV29-1 with TRBJ2-1, with D possibly TRBD1 on 5 matching bases. This CDR3 region has 12 residues. With 8 bases removed from V and 6 bases from J, the gap between germline ends came to 14 bases. CDR1 is SQVTM, CDR2 ANQGSEA, per germline.

This chain links TRBV13 with TRBJ2-7, with 8 bases matching TRBD2. Per the germline V gene, CDR1 is PRHDT and CDR2 is FYEKMQ (reference sequence). The V and J ends lost 5 bases and 2 bases, in that order; junction bases with no gene match: 5. The CDR3 has 14 amino acids. The CDR3 DNA follows: TGTGCCAGCAGCCCCGGGAGGGGGACCTACGAGCAGTACTTC. Residues: CASSPGRGTYEQYF.

The V gene is TRBV19, the J gene TRBJ1-5; TRBD1 matches at 10 bases. Germline lookup yields CDR1 LNHDA and CDR2 SQIVND (reference sequence). V was clipped by 4 bases and J by 3 bases; unmatched bases: 9. CDR3 length: 17 amino acids. CDR3 loop: CASSRRPGTGANQPQHF. As DNA, the CDR3 is TGTGCCAGTAGTAGGAGACCCGGGACAGGGGCCAATCAGCCCCAGCATTTT.

The V gene is TRBV4-1, the J gene TRBJ1-5; D not certain. The V end was cut by 1 base, the J end by 6 bases, with 16 bases between. The CDR3 consists of 16 residues. Germline CDR1 and CDR2: MGHRA and YSYEKL. The CDR3 DNA reads as TGCGCCAGCAGCCAAGTTTATGGTGGCGGCGGTCAGCCCCAGCATTTT. This sequence encodes CASSQVYGGGGQPQHF.

This clone was detected only once. This chain links TRBV27 with TRBJ2-1; D is possibly TRBD2 (6 bases). V was trimmed by 1 base and J by 9 bases, leaving 16 bases between them. Germline V gene data show CDR1 as MNHEY and CDR2 as SMNVEV (reference sequence). This CDR3 contains 15 residues. The CDR3 DNA is TGTGCCAGCAGTTTATTGGAGGGATATGGAGCTGAGCAGTTCTTC. It codes for CASSLLEGYGAEQFF.

The V call is TRBV7-9, the J call TRBJ2-1; 10 positions agree with TRBD2. Germline trimming cut 6 bases from V and 5 bases from J; bases unmatched to any gene: 10. CDR1 is SEHNR, CDR2 FQNEAQ, per germline (reference sequence). CDR3 length: 16 amino acids. CDR3 protein: CASSPSGTSANNEQFF. The CDR3 DNA follows: TGTGCCAGCAGTCCATCCGGGACTAGCGCAAACAATGAGCAGTTCTTC.

This chain uses TRBV28 with TRBJ1-5; D ambiguous. V lost 2 bases and J 5 bases, leaving 4 bases between the germline ends. The CDR3 spans 12 residues. The germline V gene has CDR1 MDHEN and CDR2 SYDVKM. The CDR3 coding sequence is TGTGCCAGCAGTTTACTCCATCAGCCCCAGCATTTT. Encoded protein: CASSLLHQPQHF.

V and J are TRBV7-9 and TRBJ2-7; 8 bases line up with TRBD1. The CDR3 is 14 amino acids. V gave up 5 bases and J gave up 0 bases; unmatched junction bases: 3. CDR1 and CDR2 from the germline V gene are SEHNR and FQNEAQ (reference sequence). For the CDR3, the DNA is TGTGCCAGCAGCCACAGGGGGAGCTCCTACGAGCAGTACTTC. Translated, it gives CASSHRGSSYEQYF.